The present T cell receptor (beta chain) was sequenced within a study of T cell repertoires in cytomegalovirus infection. For the study at large: Public TCR beta signatures indicated both CMV infection and matching HLA type.

About this clonotype: Its antigen is currently unknown.

Germline V gene sequence: CDR1 GTSNPN, CDR2 SVGIG (reference sequence). V dropped 0 bases and J dropped 4 bases, with 8 bases sitting between them. This CDR3 has 13 residues. General study points: Of the TCR beta families, the public ones yielded a cumulative frequency that identified carriers of CMV plus the relevant HLA.

TCRdb used MiXCR to reprocess the reads, holding one entry per CDR3 protein. The repertoire includes around 530,000 distinct CDR3 sequences, roughly 29% of them detected once, and less than 15% sits in the top ten. This chain joins TRBV30 and TRBJ2-3; D gene uncertain. Input material: PBMCs. The clonotype comes from a human donor in good health (CMV status not recorded). Some clones in this sample may be carry-over from other donors' samples. The CDR3 sequence is CAWSVLPADTQYF. The DNA for the CDR3 is TGTGCCTGGAGTGTACTTCCAGCAGATACGCAGTATTTT.